The 5 T cell receptor beta chains listed next were all sequenced from one sample in a study of T cells in narcolepsy. This table comes from immunoSEQ multiplex PCR, and its TCRdb copy is limited to in-frame clones, with some not included. The table has fewer than 35,000 clones, roughly four fifths seen once. The sequenced sample was CD45RA- memory CD4+ T cells from PBMCs. These receptors were collected from a human donor with narcolepsy.

This clone was counted a few times. The rearrangement joins TRBV19 to TRBJ1-4; 7 bases align to TRBD1. The germline V gene encodes CDR1 LNHDA and CDR2 SQIVND (reference sequence). The CDR3 has 13 amino acids. The junction had 5 bases not matched to a gene; V was cut back by 5 bases and J by 8 bases. CDR3 coding DNA: TGTGCCAGTAGTGCGGAACAGGGGGAAAAACTGTTTTTT. Translating gives CASSAEQGEKLFF.

The chain employs TRBV5-1 and TRBJ2-7, with TRBD2 as a possible D gene (6 bases). The V gene's germline CDR1 is SGHRS and CDR2 YFSETQ. V lost 6 bases to trimming and J lost 0 bases, with 10 bases between them. CDR3 size: 13 residues. The CDR3 here is CASKRASSYEQYF. The CDR3 nucleotides are TGCGCCAGCAAGCGGGCAAGCTCCTACGAGCAGTACTTC.

CDR3 residues: CASSLEGRSGNTIYF. The CDR3 region has the DNA TGCGCCAGCAGCTTGGAGGGCCGCTCTGGAAACACCATATATTTT. The chain recombines TRBV5-1 with TRBJ1-3; D call uncertain. The CDR3 is made up of 15 amino acids. The V end lost 0 bases, the J end lost 0 bases, and 7 bases lay between the germline ends. Per germline, CDR1 SGHRS and CDR2 YFSETQ.

The J gene is TRBJ1-2, the V gene TRBV18, with a possible D match to TRBD1 (5 bases). V was clipped by 3 bases and J by 7 bases, with 9 bases between them. CDR1 and CDR2 (germline): KGHSH, LQKENI. This CDR3 is 12 amino acids long. The CDR3 region has the DNA TGTGCCAGCTCACCGCGGGACGGTGGCTACACCTTC. Its translation is CASSPRDGGYTF.

The chain recombines TRBV9 with TRBJ1-5; D may be TRBD1 (6 bases). Trimming pared 4 bases from V and 5 bases from J, leaving 10 bases between. The CDR3 length is 13 residues. CDR1 is SGDLS and CDR2 is YYNGEE in the germline V gene. DNA for the CDR3: TGTGCCAGCAGCCGGGACATCGATCAGCCCCAGCATTTT. Protein product: CASSRDIDQPQHF.